This TCR beta chain stems from a study of shared clonotypes between healthy human individuals. The repertoire was sequenced with immunoSEQ multiplex PCR; TCRdb's copy has only in-frame clones and lacks some. In the table there are about 460,000 clones, approximately 80% of which are singletons. To note about this clone: A far bigger clonotype differs at one base, so this is likely a read error.

There are 13 residues in the CDR3. Germline V gives CDR1 SEHNR, CDR2 FQNEAQ (reference sequence). The J gene is TRBJ2-7, the V gene TRBV7-9; no clear D gene. Sequenced input: PBMCs. The TCR comes from a woman aged 40-49 years in good health. Some clones in this sample may be carry-over from other donors' samples. Here the CDR3 DNA reads TGTGCCAGCAGCTTAGGGGTTGGGCCCAGGCCGTGCTTC. Protein: CASSLGVGPRPCF.